This TCR beta chain was sequenced in a study of T cells in tuberculosis. Study information: This South African cohort compared adolescents with or without latent tuberculosis against adults with active tuberculosis. Within 7 days of starting treatment, or before, PBMC were stored.

The repertoire was sequenced with immunoSEQ multiplex PCR; TCRdb's copy has only in-frame clones and lacks some. This table holds 30,000 to 35,000 clones, about 91% found once. Germline values: CDR1 MNHEY, CDR2 SMNVEV (reference sequence). The CDR3 totals 15 residues. V lost 6 bases and J lost 2; bases outside the gene matches: 3. This clone appeared once. Noted time point: new active TB diagnosis, blood taken before or within 7 days of starting treatment. Each clinical donor contributed on average roughly 90,000 T cells from unsorted cryopreserved PBMC. The J gene is TRBJ1-3, the V gene TRBV27, with 11 positions matching TRBD1. This clonotype originated in an adult with tuberculosis. Some clones in this sample may be carry-over from other donors' samples. The specimen was PBMCs, collected at tuberculosis diagnosis. This CDR3 is CASSPGQGAGNTIYF. The DNA of the CDR3 is TGTGCCAGCAGCCCGGGACAGGGGGCTGGAAACACCATATATTTT.